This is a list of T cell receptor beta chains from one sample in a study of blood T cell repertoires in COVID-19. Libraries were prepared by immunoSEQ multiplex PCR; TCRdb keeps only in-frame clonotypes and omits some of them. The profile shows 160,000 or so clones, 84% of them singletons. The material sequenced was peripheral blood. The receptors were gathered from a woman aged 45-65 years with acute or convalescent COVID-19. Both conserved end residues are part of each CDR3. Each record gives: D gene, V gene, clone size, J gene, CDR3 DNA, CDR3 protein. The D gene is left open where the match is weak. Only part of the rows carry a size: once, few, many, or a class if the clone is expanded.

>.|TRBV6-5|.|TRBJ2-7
TGTGCCAGCAGTCCCGAAACATACGAGCAGTACTTC
CASSPETYEQYF
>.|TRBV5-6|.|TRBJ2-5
TGTGCCAGCAGCTTGGCTAGCCGGCAAGAGACCCAGTACTTC
CASSLASRQETQYF
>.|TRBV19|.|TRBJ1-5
TGTGCCAGTAGTATAGGGTTGGGGGGACGACGCCAGCCCCAGCATTTT
CASSIGLGGRRQPQHF
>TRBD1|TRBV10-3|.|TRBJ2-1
TGTGCCACGGGACAGGGGTTCTACAATGAGCAGTTCTTC
CATGQGFYNEQFF
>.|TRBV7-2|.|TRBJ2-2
TGTGCCAGCAGGCCAACCCCAGGGCAGGCGGGGGAGCTGTTTTTT
CASRPTPGQAGELFF
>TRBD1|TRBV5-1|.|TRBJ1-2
TGCGCCAGCAGCTATGAAGGACAGGTCCTCTATGGCTACACCTTC
CASSYEGQVLYGYTF
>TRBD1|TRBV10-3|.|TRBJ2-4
TGTGCCACTACAGGGGACCAAAACATTCAGTACTTC
CATTGDQNIQYF
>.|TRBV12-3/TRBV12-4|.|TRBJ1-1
TGTGCCAGCAGTTTGAGAGGGGAAGCTTTCTTT
CASSLRGEAFF
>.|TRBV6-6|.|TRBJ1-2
TGTGCCAGCAGTTCCAGCGAGTTTAGTGATGGCTACACCTTC
CASSSSEFSDGYTF
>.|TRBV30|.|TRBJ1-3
TGTGCCTGGATGAGAGACGGGGGAAACACCATATATTTT
CAWMRDGGNTIYF
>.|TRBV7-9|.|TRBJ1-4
TGTGCCAGCAGCCCAGCGCGGACAAATGAAAAACTGTTTTTT
CASSPARTNEKLFF
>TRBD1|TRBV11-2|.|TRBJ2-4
TGTGCCAGCAGCCTATCCGGGACAGGGGTTAACATTCAGTACTTC
CASSLSGTGVNIQYF
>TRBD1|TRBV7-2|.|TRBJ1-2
TGTGCCAGCAGCTCCGGGACAGAGATTGGTTATGGCTACACCTTC
CASSSGTEIGYGYTF
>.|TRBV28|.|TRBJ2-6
TGTGCCAGCAGTGTGGGGGGGCTGAGCTCTGGGGCCAACGTCCTGACTTTC
CASSVGGLSSGANVLTF
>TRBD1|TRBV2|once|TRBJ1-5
TGTGCCAGCAGTGGTACAGGGGGCGATCAGCCCCAGCATTTT
CASSGTGGDQPQHF